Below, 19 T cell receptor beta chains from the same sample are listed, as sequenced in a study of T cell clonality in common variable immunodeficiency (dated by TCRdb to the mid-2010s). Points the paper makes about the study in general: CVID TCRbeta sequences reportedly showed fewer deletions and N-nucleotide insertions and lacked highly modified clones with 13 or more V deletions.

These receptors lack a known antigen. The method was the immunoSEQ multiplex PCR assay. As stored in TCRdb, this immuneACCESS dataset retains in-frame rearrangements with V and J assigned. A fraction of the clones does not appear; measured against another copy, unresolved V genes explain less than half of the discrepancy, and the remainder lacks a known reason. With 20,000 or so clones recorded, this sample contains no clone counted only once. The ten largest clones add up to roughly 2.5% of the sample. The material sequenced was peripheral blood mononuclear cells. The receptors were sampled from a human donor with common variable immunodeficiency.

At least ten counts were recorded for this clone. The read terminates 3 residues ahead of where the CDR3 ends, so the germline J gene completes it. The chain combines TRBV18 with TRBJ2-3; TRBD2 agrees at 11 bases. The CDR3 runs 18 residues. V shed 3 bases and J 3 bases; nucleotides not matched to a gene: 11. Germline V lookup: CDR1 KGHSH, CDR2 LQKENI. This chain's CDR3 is CASSPPVTSGSHTDTQYF. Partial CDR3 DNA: TGTGCCAGCTCACCGCCCGTCACTAGCGGGAGTCATACAGATACG.

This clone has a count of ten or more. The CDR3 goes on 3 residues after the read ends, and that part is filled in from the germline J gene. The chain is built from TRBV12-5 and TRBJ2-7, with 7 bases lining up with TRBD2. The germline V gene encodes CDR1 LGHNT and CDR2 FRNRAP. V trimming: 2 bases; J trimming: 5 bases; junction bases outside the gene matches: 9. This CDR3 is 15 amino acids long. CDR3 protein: CASGLPAGQENEQYF. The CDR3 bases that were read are TGTGCTAGTGGTTTGCCAGCGGGGCAGGAAAACGAG.

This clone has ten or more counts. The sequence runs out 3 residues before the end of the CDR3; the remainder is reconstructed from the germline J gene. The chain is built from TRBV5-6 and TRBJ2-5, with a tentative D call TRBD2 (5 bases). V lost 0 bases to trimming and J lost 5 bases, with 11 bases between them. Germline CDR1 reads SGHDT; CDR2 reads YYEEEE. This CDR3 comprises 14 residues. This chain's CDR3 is CASSLVGSGETQYF. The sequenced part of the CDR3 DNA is TGTGCCAGCAGCTTGGTGGGGTCGGGGGAGACC.

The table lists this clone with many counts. Incomplete CDR3 DNA: TGTGCCAGCAGCCAACAGGGCTACAATGAG. As protein: CASSQQGYNE. The whole CDR3 protein is CASSQQGYNEQFF. The chain links TRBV7-3 to TRBJ2-1; TRBD1 might be the D (6 bases). The missing CDR3 end, 3 residues past where the read stops, is filled in from the germline J gene. The CDR3 has 13 residues. V lost 5 bases and J 3 bases, leaving 8 bases between the germline ends. Germline assignment: CDR1 SGHTA and CDR2 FQGTGA.

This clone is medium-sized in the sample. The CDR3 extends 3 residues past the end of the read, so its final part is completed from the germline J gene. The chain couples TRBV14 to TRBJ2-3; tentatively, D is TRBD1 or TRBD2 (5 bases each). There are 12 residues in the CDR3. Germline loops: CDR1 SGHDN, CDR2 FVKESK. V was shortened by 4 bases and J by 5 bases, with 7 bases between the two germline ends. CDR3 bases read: TGTGCCAGCAGCCCAGGGAGAGATACG. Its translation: CASSPGRDT. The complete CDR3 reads CASSPGRDTQYF.

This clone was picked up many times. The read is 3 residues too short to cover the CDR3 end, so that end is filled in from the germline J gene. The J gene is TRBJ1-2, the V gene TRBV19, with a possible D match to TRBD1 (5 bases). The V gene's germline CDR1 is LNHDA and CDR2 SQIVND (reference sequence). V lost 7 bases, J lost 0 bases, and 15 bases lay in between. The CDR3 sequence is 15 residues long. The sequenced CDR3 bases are TGTGCCAGTATTCCCCCCGGACATACTAACTATGGC. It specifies CASIPPGHTNYG. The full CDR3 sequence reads CASIPPGHTNYGYTF.

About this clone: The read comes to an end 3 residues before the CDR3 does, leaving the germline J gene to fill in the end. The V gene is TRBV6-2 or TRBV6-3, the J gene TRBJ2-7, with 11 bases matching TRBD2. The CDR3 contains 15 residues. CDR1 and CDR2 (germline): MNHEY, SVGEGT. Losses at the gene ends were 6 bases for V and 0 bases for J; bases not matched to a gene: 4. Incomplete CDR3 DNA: TGTGCCAGCAGCCTCGGACTAGCGGGCTCCTACGAG. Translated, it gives CASSLGLAGSYE. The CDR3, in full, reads CASSLGLAGSYEQYF.

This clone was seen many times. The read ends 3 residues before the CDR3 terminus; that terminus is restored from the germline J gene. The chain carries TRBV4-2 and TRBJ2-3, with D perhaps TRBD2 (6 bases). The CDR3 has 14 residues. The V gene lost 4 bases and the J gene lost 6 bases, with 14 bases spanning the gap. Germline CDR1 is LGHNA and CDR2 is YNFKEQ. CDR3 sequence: CASSPRLVWDTQYF. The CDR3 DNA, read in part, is TGTGCCAGCAGCCCTAGACTAGTGTGGGATACG.

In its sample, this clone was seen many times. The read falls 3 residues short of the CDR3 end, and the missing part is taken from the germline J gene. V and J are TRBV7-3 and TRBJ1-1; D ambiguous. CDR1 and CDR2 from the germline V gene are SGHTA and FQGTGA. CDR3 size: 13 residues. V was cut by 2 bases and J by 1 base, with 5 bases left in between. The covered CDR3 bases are TGTGCCAGCAGCTTAGGGCAGAACACTGAA. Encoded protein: CASSLGQNTE. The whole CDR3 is CASSLGQNTEAFF. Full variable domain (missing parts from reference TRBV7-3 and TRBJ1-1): GAGVSQTPSNKVTEKGKYVELRCDPISGHTALYWYRQSLGQGPEFLIYFQGTGAADDSGLPNDRFFAVRPEGSVSTLKIQRTERGDSAVYLCASSLGQNTEAFFGQGTRLTVV.

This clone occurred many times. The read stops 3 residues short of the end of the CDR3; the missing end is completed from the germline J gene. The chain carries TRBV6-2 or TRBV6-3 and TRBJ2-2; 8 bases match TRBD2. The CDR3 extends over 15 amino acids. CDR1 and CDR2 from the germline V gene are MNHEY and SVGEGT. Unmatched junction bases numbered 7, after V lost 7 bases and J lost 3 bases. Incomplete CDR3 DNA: TGTGCCAGCATACGTAGCGGGGTGCACACCGGGGAG. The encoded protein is CASIRSGVHTGE. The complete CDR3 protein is CASIRSGVHTGELFF.

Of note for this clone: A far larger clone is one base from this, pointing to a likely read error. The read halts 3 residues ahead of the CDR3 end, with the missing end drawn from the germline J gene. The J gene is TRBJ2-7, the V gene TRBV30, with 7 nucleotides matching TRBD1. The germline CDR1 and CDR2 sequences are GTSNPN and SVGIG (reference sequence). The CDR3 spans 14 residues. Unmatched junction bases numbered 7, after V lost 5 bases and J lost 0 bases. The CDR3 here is CAWSGTASSYEQYF. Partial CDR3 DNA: TGTGCCTGGTCCGGGACAGCGAGCTCCTACGAG.

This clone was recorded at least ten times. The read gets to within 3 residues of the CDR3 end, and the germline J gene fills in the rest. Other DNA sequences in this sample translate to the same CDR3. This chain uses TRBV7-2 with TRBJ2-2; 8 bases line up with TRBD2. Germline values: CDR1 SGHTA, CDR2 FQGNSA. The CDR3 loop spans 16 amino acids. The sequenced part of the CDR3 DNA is TGTGCAAGTCGCTTAGCGGGGCAGGGTTGGACCGGGGAG. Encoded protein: CASRLAGQGWTGE. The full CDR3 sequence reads CASRLAGQGWTGELFF. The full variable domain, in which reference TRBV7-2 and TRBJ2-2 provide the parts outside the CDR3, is GAGVSQSPSNKVTEKGKDVELRCDPISGHTALYWYRQSLGQGLEFLIYFQGNSAPDKSGLPSDRFSAERTGGSVSTLTIQRTQQEDSAVYLCASRLAGQGWTGELFFGEGSRLTVL.

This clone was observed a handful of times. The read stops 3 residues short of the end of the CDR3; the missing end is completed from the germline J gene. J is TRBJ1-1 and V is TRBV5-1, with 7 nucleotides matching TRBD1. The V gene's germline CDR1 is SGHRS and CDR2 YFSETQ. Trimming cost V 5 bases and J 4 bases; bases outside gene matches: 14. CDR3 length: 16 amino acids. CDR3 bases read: TGCGCCAGCAGGGGAGGGGGCGCAGTCCCCTCCACTGAA. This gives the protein CASRGGGAVPSTE. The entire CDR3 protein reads CASRGGGAVPSTEAFF. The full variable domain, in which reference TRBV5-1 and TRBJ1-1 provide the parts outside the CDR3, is KAGVTQTPRYLIKTRGQQVTLSCSPISGHRSVSWYQQTPGQGLQFLFEYFSETQRNKGNFPGRFSGRQFSNSRSEMNVSTLELGDSALYLCASRGGGAVPSTEAFFGQGTRLTVV.

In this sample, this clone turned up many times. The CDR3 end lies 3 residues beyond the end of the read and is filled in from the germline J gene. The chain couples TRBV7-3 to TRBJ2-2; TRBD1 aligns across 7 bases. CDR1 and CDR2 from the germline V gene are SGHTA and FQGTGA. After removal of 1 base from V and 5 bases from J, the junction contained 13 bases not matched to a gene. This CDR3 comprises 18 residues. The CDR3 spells CASSLNAPTTGLTGELFF. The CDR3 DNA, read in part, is TGTGCCAGCAGCTTAAATGCCCCCACGACAGGGCTGACCGGGGAG.

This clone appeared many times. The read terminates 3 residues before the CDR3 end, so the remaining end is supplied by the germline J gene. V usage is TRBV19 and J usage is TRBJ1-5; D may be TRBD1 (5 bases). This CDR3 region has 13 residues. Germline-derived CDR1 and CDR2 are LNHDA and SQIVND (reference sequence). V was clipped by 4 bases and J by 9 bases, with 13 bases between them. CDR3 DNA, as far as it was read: TGTGCCAGTAGTAGCCAGGGAGGTGGGCCC. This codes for CASSSQGGGP. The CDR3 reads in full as CASSSQGGGPQHF.

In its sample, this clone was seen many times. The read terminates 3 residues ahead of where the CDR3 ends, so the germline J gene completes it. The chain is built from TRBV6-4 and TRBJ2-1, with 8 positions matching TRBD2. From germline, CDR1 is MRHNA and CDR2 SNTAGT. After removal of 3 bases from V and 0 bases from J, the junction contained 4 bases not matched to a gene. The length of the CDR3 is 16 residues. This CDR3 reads CASSDGSGNSYNEQFF. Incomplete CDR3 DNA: TGTGCCAGCAGTGATGGTAGCGGGAACTCCTACAATGAG.

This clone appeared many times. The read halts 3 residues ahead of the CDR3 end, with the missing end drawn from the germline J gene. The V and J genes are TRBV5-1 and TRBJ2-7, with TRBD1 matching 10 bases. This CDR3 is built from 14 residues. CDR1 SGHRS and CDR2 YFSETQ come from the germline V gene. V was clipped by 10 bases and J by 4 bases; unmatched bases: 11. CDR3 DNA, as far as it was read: TGCGCCTCCGCCTCGGGACAGGGGACTTACGAG. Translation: CASASGQGTYE. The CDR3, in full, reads CASASGQGTYEQYF.

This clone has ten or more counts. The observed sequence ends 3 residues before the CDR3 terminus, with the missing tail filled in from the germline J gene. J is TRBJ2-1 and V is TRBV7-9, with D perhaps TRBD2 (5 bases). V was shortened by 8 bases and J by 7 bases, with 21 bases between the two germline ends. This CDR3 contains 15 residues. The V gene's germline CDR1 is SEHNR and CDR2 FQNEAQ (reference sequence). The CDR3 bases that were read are TGTGCCAGCGGAAGAGGCACGGACTTTCGGAATGAG. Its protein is CASGRGTDFRNE. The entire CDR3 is CASGRGTDFRNEQFF.

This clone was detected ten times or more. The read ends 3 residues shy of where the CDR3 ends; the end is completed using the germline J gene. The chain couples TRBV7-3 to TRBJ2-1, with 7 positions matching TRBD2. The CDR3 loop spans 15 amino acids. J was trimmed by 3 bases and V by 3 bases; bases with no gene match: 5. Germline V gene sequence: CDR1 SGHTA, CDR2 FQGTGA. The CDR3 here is CASSFGAGNYNEQFF. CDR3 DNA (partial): TGTGCCAGCAGCTTTGGAGCGGGAAACTACAATGAG.